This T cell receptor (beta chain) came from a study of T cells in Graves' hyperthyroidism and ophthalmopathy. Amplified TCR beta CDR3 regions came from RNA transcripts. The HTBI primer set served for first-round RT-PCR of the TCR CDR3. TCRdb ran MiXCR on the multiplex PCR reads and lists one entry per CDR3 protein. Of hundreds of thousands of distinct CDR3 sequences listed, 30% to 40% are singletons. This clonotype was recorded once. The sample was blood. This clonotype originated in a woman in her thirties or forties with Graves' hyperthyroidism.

The CDR3 spells CSARAGGYGYTIYF. CDR3 coding DNA: TGCAGTGCTAGAGCAGGAGGCTATGGCTACACCATATATTTT. This sequence joins TRBV20-1 and TRBJ1-3; no definite D call. Germline assignment: CDR1 DFQATT and CDR2 SNEGSKA (reference sequence). Trimming left V 1 base short and J 8 bases short, with 15 bases between. The CDR3 length is 14 residues.